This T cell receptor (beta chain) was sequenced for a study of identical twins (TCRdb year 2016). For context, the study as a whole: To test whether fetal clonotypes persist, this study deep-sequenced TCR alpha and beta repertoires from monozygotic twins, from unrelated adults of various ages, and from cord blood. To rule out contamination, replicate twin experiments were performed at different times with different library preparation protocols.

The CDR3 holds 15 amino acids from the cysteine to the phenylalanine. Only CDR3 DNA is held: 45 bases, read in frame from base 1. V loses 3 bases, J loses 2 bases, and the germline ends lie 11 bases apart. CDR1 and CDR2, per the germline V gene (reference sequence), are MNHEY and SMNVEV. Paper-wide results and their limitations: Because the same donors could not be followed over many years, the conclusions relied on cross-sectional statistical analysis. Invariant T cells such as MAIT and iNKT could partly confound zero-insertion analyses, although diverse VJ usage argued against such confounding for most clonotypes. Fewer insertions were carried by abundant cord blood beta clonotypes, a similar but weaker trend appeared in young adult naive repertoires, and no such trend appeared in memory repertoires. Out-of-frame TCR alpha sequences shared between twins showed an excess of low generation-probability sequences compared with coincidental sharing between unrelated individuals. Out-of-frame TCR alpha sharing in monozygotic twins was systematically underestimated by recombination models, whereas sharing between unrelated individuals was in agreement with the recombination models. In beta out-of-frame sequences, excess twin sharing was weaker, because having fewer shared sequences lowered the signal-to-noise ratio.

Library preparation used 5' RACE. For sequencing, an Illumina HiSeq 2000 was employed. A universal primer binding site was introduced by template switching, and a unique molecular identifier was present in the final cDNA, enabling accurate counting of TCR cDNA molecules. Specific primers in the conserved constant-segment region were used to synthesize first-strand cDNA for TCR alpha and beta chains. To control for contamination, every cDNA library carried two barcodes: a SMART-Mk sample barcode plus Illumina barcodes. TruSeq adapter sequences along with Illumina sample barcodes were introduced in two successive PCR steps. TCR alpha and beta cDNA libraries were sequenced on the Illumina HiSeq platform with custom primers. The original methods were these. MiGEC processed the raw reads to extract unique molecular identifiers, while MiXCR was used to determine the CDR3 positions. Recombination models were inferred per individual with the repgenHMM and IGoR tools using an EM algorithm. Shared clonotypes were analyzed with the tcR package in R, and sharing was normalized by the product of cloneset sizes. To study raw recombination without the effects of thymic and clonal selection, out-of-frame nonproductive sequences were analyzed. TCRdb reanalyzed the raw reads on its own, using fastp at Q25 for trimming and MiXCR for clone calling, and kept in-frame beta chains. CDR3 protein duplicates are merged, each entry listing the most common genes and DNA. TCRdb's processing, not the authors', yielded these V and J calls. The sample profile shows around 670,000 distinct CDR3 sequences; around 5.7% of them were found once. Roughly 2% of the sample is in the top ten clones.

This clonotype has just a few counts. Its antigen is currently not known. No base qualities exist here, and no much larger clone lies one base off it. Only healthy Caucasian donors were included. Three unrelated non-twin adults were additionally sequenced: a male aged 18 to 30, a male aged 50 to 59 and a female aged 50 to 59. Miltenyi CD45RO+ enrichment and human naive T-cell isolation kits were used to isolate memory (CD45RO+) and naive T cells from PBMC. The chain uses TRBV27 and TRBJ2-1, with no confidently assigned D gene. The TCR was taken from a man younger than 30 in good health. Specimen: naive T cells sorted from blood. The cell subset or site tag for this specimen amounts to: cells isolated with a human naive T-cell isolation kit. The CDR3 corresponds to CASSFSPLTYNEQFF. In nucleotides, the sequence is TGTGCCAGCAGTTTTTCTCCCTTAACCTACAATGAGCAGTTCTTC.